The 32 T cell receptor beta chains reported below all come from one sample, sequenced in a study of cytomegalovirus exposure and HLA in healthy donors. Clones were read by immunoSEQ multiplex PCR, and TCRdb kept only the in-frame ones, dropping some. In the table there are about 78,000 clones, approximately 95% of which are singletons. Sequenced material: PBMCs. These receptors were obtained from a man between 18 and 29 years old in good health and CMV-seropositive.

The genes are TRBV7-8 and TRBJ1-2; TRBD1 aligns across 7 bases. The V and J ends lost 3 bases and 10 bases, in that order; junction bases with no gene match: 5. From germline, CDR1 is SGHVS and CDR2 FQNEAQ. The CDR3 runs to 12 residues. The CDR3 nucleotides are TGTGCCAGCAGCTTGGGACAGCAATACTACACCTTC. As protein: CASSLGQQYYTF. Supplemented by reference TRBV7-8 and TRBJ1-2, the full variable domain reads GAGVSQSPRYKVAKRGQDVALRCDPISGHVSLFWYQQALGQGPEFLTYFQNEAQLDKSGLPSDRFFAERPEGSVSTLKIQRTQQEDSAVYLCASSLGQQYYTFGSGTRLTVV.

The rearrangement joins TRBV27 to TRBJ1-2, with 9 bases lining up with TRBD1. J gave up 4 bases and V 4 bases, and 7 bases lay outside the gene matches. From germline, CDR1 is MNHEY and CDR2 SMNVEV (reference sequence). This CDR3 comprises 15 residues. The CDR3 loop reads CASSWGQGEGYGYTF. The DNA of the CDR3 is TGTGCCAGCAGTTGGGGACAGGGTGAGGGCTATGGCTACACCTTC.

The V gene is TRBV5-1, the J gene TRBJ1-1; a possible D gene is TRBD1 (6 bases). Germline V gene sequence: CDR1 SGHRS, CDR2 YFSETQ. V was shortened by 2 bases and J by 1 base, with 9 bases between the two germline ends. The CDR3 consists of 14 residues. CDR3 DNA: TGCGCCAGCAGCTTATCAGGGGCGAACACTGAAGCTTTCTTT. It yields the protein CASSLSGANTEAFF.

Written as DNA, the CDR3 is TGTGCCAGCAGCCAAGAACGGACAGGGCAGACTGAAGCTTTCTTT. Its protein product is CASSQERTGQTEAFF. This rearrangement joins TRBV4-2 to TRBJ1-1, with TRBD1 identical over 8 bases. The germline V gene has CDR1 LGHNA and CDR2 YNFKEQ. V lost 0 bases, J lost 5 bases, and 5 bases stayed unmatched. CDR3 length: 15 residues.

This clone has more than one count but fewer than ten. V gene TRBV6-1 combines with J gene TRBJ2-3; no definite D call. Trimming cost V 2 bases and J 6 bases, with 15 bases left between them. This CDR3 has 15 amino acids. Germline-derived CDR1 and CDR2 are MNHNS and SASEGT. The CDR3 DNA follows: TGTGCCAGCAGTGAATGGAGTCAGCCGATGGATACGCAGTATTTT. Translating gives CASSEWSQPMDTQYF.

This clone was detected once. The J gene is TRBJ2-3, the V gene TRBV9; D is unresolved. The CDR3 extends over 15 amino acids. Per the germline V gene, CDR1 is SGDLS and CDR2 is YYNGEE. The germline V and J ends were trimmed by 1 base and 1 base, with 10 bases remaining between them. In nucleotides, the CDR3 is TGTGCCAGCAGCGTATCAGGTGTGGGCACAGATACGCAGTATTTT. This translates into CASSVSGVGTDTQYF.

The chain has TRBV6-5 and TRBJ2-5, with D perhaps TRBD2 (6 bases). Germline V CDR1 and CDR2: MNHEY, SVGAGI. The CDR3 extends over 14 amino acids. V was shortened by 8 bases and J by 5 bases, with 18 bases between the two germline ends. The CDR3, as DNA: TGTGCCAGCGGAGACGCAAAGGCGGGGGAGACCCAGTACTTC. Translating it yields CASGDAKAGETQYF.

CDR3 coding DNA: TGTGCCTGGGGTGGGTCCGCGGGGCAGAACACTGAAGCTTTCTTT. Translating gives CAWGGSAGQNTEAFF. This rearrangement joins TRBV30 to TRBJ1-1; possible D gene TRBD1, 5 bases. This CDR3 spans 15 amino acids. With 5 bases removed from V and 1 base from J, the gap between germline ends came to 17 bases. CDR1 and CDR2 from the germline V gene are GTSNPN and SVGIG (reference sequence).

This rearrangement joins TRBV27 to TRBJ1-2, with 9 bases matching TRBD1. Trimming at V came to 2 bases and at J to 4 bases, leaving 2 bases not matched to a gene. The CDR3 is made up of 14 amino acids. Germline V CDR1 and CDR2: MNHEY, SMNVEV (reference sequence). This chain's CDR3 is CASSLGQGIYGYTF. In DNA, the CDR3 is TGTGCCAGCAGTTTAGGACAGGGGATCTATGGCTACACCTTC.

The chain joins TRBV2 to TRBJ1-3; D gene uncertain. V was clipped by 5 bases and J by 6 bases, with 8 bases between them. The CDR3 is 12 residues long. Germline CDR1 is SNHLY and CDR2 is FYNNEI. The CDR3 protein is CASSPSSNTIYF. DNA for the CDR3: TGTGCCAGCAGTCCCTCGTCAAACACCATATATTTT.

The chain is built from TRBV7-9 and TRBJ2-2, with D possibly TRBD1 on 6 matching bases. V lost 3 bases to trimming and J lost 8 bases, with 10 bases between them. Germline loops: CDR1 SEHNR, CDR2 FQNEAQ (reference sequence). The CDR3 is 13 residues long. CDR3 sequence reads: CASSLPGTGELFF. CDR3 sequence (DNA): TGTGCCAGCAGCTTGCCCGGGACAGGGGAGCTGTTTTTT.

The CDR3 DNA sequence: TGTGCCAGCAGTTGGCGGCGGGAGAACTACGAGCAGTACTTC. Amino acids: CASSWRRENYEQYF. The chain links TRBV27 to TRBJ2-7; 7 bases fit TRBD2. The CDR3 is made up of 14 amino acids. Germline CDR1 and CDR2: MNHEY and SMNVEV (reference sequence). V lost 4 bases, J lost 3 bases, and 6 bases stayed unmatched.

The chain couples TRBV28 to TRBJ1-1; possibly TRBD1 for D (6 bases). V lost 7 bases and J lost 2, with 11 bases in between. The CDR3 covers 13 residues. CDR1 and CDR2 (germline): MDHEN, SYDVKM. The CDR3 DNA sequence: TGTGCCAGCAAGGGGGGGCGAAACACTGAAGCTTTCTTT. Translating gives CASKGGRNTEAFF.

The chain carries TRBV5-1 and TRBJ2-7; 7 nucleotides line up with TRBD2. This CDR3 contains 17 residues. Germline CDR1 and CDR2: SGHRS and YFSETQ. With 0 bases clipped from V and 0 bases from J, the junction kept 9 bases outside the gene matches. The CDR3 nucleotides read TGCGCCAGCAGCTTGGAGTTGGTGGGGGGGAGCTCCTACGAGCAGTACTTC. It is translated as CASSLELVGGSSYEQYF.

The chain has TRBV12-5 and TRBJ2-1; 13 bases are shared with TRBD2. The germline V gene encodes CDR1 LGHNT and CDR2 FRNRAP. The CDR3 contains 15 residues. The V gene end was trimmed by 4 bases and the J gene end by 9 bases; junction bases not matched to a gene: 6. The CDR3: CASGWTSGSEGEQFF. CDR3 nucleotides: TGTGCTAGTGGTTGGACTAGCGGGAGTGAGGGTGAGCAGTTCTTC.

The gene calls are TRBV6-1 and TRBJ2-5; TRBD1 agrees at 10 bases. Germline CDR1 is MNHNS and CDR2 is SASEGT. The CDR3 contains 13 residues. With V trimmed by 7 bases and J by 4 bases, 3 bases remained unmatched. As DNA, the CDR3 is TGTGCCAGCACGACAGGGGGCCGAGAGACCCAGTACTTC. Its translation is CASTTGGRETQYF.

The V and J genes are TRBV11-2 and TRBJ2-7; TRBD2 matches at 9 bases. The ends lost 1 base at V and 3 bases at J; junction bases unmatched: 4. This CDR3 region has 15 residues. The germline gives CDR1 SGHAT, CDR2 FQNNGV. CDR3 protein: CASSLASSGSYEQYF. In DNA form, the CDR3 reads TGTGCCAGCAGCTTAGCGAGTAGCGGGAGCTACGAGCAGTACTTC. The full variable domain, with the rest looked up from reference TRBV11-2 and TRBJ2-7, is EAGVAQSPRYKIIEKRQSVAFWCNPISGHATLYWYQQILGQGPKLLIQFQNNGVVDDSQLPKDRFSAERLKGVDSTLKIQPAKLEDSAVYLCASSLASSGSYEQYFGPGTRLTVT.

The CDR3 sequence is CASSFGLAEAYEQYF. The CDR3 nucleotides are TGTGCCAGTAGTTTTGGACTAGCGGAAGCCTACGAGCAGTACTTC. The V and J genes are TRBV19 and TRBJ2-7; TRBD2 matches at 10 bases. V lost 5 bases and J lost 2; bases outside the gene matches: 6. CDR3 length: 15 residues. The germline gives CDR1 LNHDA, CDR2 SQIVND (reference sequence).

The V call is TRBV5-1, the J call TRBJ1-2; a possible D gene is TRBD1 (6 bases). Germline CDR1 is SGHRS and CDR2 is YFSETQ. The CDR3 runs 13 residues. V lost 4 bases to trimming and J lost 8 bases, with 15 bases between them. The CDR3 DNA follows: TGCGCCAGCAGCAGAACTTGGGGGCACGGCTACACCTTC. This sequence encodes CASSRTWGHGYTF. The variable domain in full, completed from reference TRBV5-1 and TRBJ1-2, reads KAGVTQTPRYLIKTRGQQVTLSCSPISGHRSVSWYQQTPGQGLQFLFEYFSETQRNKGNFPGRFSGRQFSNSRSEMNVSTLELGDSALYLCASSRTWGHGYTFGSGTRLTVV.

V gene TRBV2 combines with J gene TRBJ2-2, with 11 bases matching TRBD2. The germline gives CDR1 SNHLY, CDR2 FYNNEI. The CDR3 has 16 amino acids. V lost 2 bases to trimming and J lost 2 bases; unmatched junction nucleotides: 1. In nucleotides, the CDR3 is TGTGCCAGCAGTGAAAGACTAGCGGGAAACACCGGGGAGCTGTTTTTT. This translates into CASSERLAGNTGELFF.

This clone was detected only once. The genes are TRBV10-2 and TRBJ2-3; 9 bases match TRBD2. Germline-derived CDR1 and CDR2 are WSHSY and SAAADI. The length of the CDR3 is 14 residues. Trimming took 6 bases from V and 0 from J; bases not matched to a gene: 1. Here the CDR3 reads CASSLAGSTDTQYF. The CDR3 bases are TGCGCCAGCAGCCTAGCGGGGAGCACAGATACGCAGTATTTT.

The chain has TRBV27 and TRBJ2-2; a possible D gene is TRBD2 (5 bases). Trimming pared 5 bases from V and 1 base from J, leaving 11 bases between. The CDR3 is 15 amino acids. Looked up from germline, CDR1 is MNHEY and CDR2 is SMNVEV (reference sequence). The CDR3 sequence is CASSTLRENTGELFF. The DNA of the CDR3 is TGTGCCAGCAGTACCCTCCGGGAGAACACCGGGGAGCTGTTTTTT.

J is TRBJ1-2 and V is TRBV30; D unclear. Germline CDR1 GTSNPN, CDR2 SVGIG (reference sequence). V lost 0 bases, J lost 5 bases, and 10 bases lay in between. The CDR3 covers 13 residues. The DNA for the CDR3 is TGTGCCTGGAGTGTTAGAGGAATGTATGGCTACACCTTC. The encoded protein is CAWSVRGMYGYTF.

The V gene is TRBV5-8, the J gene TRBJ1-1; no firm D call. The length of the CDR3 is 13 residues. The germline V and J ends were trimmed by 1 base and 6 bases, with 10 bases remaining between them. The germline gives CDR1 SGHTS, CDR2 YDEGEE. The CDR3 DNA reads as TGTGCCAGCAGCTTGTTTGGAGGCCCTGAAGCTTTCTTT. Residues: CASSLFGGPEAFF. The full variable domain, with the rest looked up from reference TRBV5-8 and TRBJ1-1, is EAGVTQSPTHLIKTRGQQATLRCSPISGHTSVYWYQQALGLGLQFLLWYDEGEERNRGNFPPRFSGRQFPNYSSELNVNALELEDSALYLCASSLFGGPEAFFGQGTRLTVV.

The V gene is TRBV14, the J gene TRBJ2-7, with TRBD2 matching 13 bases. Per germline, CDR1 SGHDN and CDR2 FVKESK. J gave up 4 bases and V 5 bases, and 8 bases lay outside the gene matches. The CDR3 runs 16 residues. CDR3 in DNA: TGTGCCAGCAGCGATCGGACTAGCGGGAGTTCATACGAGCAGTACTTC. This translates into CASSDRTSGSSYEQYF. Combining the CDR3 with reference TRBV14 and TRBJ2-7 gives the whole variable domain EAGVTQFPSHSVIEKGQTVTLRCDPISGHDNLYWYRRVMGKEIKFLLHFVKESKQDESGMPNNRFLAERTGGTYSTLKVQPAELEDSGVYFCASSDRTSGSSYEQYFGPGTRLTVT.

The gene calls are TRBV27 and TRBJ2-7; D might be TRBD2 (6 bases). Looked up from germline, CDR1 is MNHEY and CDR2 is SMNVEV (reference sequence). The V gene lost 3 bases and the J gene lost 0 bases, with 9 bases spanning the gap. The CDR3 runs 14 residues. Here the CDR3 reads CASSLGLFSYEQYF. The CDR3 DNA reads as TGTGCCAGCAGTTTGGGACTCTTCTCCTACGAGCAGTACTTC.

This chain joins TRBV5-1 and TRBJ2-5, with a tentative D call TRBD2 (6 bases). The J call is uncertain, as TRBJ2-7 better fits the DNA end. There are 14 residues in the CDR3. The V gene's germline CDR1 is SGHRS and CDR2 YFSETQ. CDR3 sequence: CASSVSGDLYEQYF. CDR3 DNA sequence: TGCGCCAGCAGCGTTAGCGGAGACCTCTACGAGCAGTACTTC.

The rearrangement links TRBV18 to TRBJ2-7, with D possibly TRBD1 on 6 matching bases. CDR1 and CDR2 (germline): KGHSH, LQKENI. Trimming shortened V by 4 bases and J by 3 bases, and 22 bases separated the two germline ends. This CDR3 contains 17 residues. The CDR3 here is CASSLHPFDRPLYEQYF. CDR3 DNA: TGTGCCAGCTCACTGCACCCCTTCGACAGGCCGCTCTACGAGCAGTACTTC.

CDR3 sequence: CASSFVADHYNEQFF. The CDR3 DNA sequence: TGTGCCAGCAGTTTCGTAGCGGACCATTACAATGAGCAGTTCTTC. The V gene is TRBV27, the J gene TRBJ2-1; weak D call: TRBD2 (6 bases). V was pared by 3 bases and J by 4 bases, with 13 bases between. Germline lookup yields CDR1 MNHEY and CDR2 SMNVEV (reference sequence). The CDR3 is 15 residues long.

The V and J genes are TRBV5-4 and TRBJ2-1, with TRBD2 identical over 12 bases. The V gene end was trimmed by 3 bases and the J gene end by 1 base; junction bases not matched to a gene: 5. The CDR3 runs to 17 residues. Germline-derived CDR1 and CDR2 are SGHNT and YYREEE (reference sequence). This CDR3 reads CASSSLAGGRSYNEQFF. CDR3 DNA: TGTGCCAGCAGCTCGCTAGCGGGAGGGAGGTCCTACAATGAGCAGTTCTTC.

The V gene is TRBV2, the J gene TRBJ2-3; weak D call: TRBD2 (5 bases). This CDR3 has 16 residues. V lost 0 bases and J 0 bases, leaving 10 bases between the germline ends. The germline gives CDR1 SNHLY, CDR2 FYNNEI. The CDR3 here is CASSEALRTSTDTQYF. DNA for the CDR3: TGTGCCAGCAGTGAAGCGCTTCGGACTAGCACAGATACGCAGTATTTT.

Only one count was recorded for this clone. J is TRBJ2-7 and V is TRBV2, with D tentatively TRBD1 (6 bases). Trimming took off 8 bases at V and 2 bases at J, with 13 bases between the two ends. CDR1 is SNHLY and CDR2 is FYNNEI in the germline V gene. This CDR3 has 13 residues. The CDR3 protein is CASGETGPYEQYF. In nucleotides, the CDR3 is TGTGCCAGCGGCGAGACAGGTCCCTACGAGCAGTACTTC.